This T cell receptor (beta chain) was profiled in a study of identical twins. Study-level results: There was more out-of-frame TCR alpha sharing in monozygotic twins than models estimated. A lower insertion count was a feature of abundant cord blood beta clonotypes, with no such feature in memory repertoires.

TCRdb fed the 5' RACE reads into MiXCR, producing one record per CDR3 protein. The data show approximately 550,000 distinct CDR3 sequences, about 20% seen once. This clonotype has only a few counts. The target antigen is unknown. At one end the junction does not follow the germline gene, possibly because of a read error. The CDR3 spans 13 residues. These same data were also listed under a study on yellow fever vaccine responses in identical twins.

This chain joins TRBV12-3 or TRBV12-4 and TRBJ2-1, with 12 positions matching TRBD2. Sequencing was performed on CD4+ T cells sorted from blood. The clonotype originates from a woman between 18 and 29 years old in good health. This CDR3 is CASSFLLAGGPQF. The DNA of the CDR3 is TGTGCCAGCAGTTTCCTTCTAGCGGGAGGGCCTCAATTC.